The 20 T cell receptor beta chains below come from one sample, sequenced in a study of radiotherapy plus CTLA-4 blockade in lung cancer. The repertoire was sequenced with immunoSEQ multiplex PCR; TCRdb's copy has only in-frame clones and lacks some. The sample shows around 110,000 clones, approximately 90% of them seen only once. The source was peripheral blood, collected from a patient treated with radiotherapy plus ipilimumab. The receptors were sampled from a human donor with non-small cell lung cancer that progressed on radiotherapy plus ipilimumab.

The chain combines TRBV5-1 with TRBJ1-3; D not resolved. Trimming took off 0 bases at V and 0 bases at J, with 7 bases between the two ends. The CDR3 has 15 residues. The germline CDR1 and CDR2 sequences are SGHRS and YFSETQ. CDR3 sequence: CASSLGRSSGNTIYF. Written as DNA, the CDR3 is TGCGCCAGCAGCTTGGGACGCAGCTCTGGAAACACCATATATTTT.

The chain links TRBV4-1 to TRBJ1-1; no reliable D call. CDR3 length: 15 residues. The germline V and J ends were trimmed by 1 base and 1 base, with 10 bases remaining between them. Germline V CDR1 and CDR2: MGHRA, YSYEKL. The CDR3 loop is CASSQGGSGNTEAFF. In DNA form, the CDR3 reads TGCGCCAGCAGCCAAGGGGGTTCCGGGAACACTGAAGCTTTCTTT.

The rearrangement uses TRBV29-1 and TRBJ2-7, with D tentatively TRBD2 (7 bases). The CDR3 length is 13 residues. The V gene's germline CDR1 is SQVTM and CDR2 ANQGSEA. V was pared by 8 bases and J by 6 bases, with 20 bases between. CDR3 residues: CSTRGAGAAEQYF. CDR3 in DNA: TGCAGCACCCGGGGGGCGGGAGCTGCCGAGCAGTACTTC.

The chain employs TRBV4-1 and TRBJ1-5, with D maybe TRBD1 (6 bases). V gave up 0 bases and J gave up 3 bases, with 9 bases separating them. The CDR3 runs to 15 residues. Germline V CDR1 and CDR2: MGHRA, YSYEKL. CDR3 sequence: CASSQDGQINQPQHF. The CDR3 DNA sequence: TGCGCCAGCAGCCAAGATGGACAGATCAATCAGCCCCAGCATTTT.

The chain links TRBV10-2 to TRBJ1-1, with TRBD1 matching 7 bases. This CDR3 has 15 residues. CDR1 and CDR2 (germline): WSHSY, SAAADI. V dropped 6 bases and J dropped 1; count of bases not matched to a gene: 8. CDR3 sequence (DNA): TGCGCCAGCAGGGGGCCAGGGGGGCAGAACACTGAAGCTTTCTTT. This codes for CASRGPGGQNTEAFF.

This clone came up a few times. The rearrangement joins TRBV14 to TRBJ1-1; unclear D gene. This CDR3 has 13 amino acids. The ends were cut back, 2 bases at V and 0 bases at J, with 4 bases in the middle. CDR1 and CDR2 from the germline V gene are SGHDN and FVKESK. Here the CDR3 reads CASSQQLNTEAFF. CDR3 bases: TGTGCCAGCAGCCAACAGCTGAACACTGAAGCTTTCTTT. The whole variable domain, filled in from reference TRBV14 and TRBJ1-1, reads EAGVTQFPSHSVIEKGQTVTLRCDPISGHDNLYWYRRVMGKEIKFLLHFVKESKQDESGMPNNRFLAERTGGTYSTLKVQPAELEDSGVYFCASSQQLNTEAFFGQGTRLTVV.

The rearrangement uses TRBV4-2 and TRBJ2-3; no clear D. The CDR3 is 14 amino acids. V was cut by 0 bases and J by 6 bases, with 10 bases left in between. CDR1 and CDR2 from the germline V gene are LGHNA and YNFKEQ. The CDR3 loop is CASSQEGSLDTQYF. CDR3 DNA sequence: TGTGCCAGCAGCCAAGAGGGAAGTCTGGATACGCAGTATTTT.

The chain is built from TRBV15 and TRBJ2-2, with 15 nucleotides matching TRBD2. Germline CDR1 reads LNHNV; CDR2 reads YYDKDF (reference sequence). The V and J ends lost 1 base and 5 bases, in that order; junction bases with no gene match: 5. There are 18 residues in the CDR3. In DNA form, the CDR3 reads TGTGCCACCAGCAGAGGGGGACTAGCGGGAGGCCGGACCGGGGAGCTGTTTTTT. This gives the protein CATSRGGLAGGRTGELFF. The variable domain in full, with the rest retrieved from reference TRBV15 and TRBJ2-2, is DAMVIQNPRYQVTQFGKPVTLSCSQTLNHNVMYWYQQKSSQAPKLLFHYYDKDFNNEADTPDNFQSRRPNTSFCFLDIRSPGLGDTAMYLCATSRGGLAGGRTGELFFGEGSRLTVL.

The chain recombines TRBV19 with TRBJ2-3; D possibly corresponds to TRBD1 (6 bases). This CDR3 spans 13 amino acids. Germline V gives CDR1 LNHDA, CDR2 SQIVND (reference sequence). V was pared by 7 bases and J by 3 bases, with 11 bases between. In DNA, the CDR3 is TGTGCCAGTAAGGCACAGGGAACAGATACGCAGTATTTT. Its protein product is CASKAQGTDTQYF.

The rearrangement links TRBV30 to TRBJ1-2; no firm D call. Trimming removed 0 bases from V and 0 bases from J, with 8 bases in between. This CDR3 is 14 amino acids long. The germline gives CDR1 GTSNPN, CDR2 SVGIG (reference sequence). The CDR3 bases are TGTGCCTGGAGTGTTCCGCGGCCTAACTATGGCTACACCTTC. Translated, it gives CAWSVPRPNYGYTF.

The gene calls are TRBV5-1 and TRBJ2-7, with 10 bases identical to TRBD2. The J segment lost 3 bases and the V segment lost 1 base, leaving 4 bases of the junction unmatched. The germline CDR1 and CDR2 sequences are SGHRS and YFSETQ. The CDR3 has 15 residues. CDR3 DNA: TGCGCCAGCAGCTTGTTAGCGGGAGGTAGCTACGAGCAGTACTTC. It yields the protein CASSLLAGGSYEQYF.

The chain employs TRBV5-1 and TRBJ2-1, with 13 bases aligning to TRBD2. V gave up 3 bases and J gave up 1 base; unmatched junction bases: 4. Per the germline V gene, CDR1 is SGHRS and CDR2 is YFSETQ. The CDR3 has 17 amino acids. The CDR3 sequence is CASSSGLAGPSYNEQFF. The CDR3 region has the DNA TGCGCCAGCAGCTCGGGACTAGCGGGACCATCCTACAATGAGCAGTTCTTC.

V gene TRBV10-2 combines with J gene TRBJ1-1; no firm D call. Germline CDR1 is WSHSY and CDR2 is SAAADI. CDR3 length equals 11 residues. The V end was cut by 7 bases, the J end by 5 bases, with 8 bases between. For the CDR3, the DNA is TGCGCCAGCACGGAAGGGACTGAAGCTTTCTTT. This sequence encodes CASTEGTEAFF.

This chain connects TRBV15 to TRBJ1-4; TRBD1 matches at 8 bases. The length of the CDR3 is 15 residues. V was pared by 0 bases and J by 7 bases, with 4 bases of the junction left unmatched. Looked up from germline, CDR1 is LNHNV and CDR2 is YYDKDF (reference sequence). CDR3 in DNA: TGTGCCACCAGCAGAGAAATACAGGGGGTTGAAAAACTGTTTTTT. Translation gives CATSREIQGVEKLFF.

The rearrangement joins TRBV29-1 to TRBJ2-7, with TRBD2 matching over 9 bases. This CDR3 has 14 residues. Germline trimming cut 6 bases from V and 4 bases from J; bases unmatched to any gene: 10. Germline CDR1 and CDR2: SQVTM and ANQGSEA. CDR3 sequence reads: CSVVAGALPYEQYF. For the CDR3, the DNA is TGCAGCGTCGTAGCGGGAGCCCTCCCTTACGAGCAGTACTTC.

This clone showed up just once. The rearrangement joins TRBV2 to TRBJ1-1, with TRBD1 as a possible D gene (6 bases). The CDR3 loop spans 14 amino acids. V lost 1 base, J lost 5 bases, and 11 bases lay in between. Looked up from germline, CDR1 is SNHLY and CDR2 is FYNNEI. The CDR3 spells CASSEGRGYTEAFF. The CDR3 DNA follows: TGTGCCAGCAGTGAAGGCAGGGGATATACTGAAGCTTTCTTT.

This chain joins TRBV15 and TRBJ1-5, with TRBD1 identical over 9 bases. Germline CDR1 LNHNV, CDR2 YYDKDF (reference sequence). The CDR3 loop spans 15 amino acids. Germline trimming cut 8 bases from V and 6 bases from J; bases unmatched to any gene: 11. CDR3 nucleotide sequence: TGTGCCACCGACCCGGGACAGGGCTTTCGTCAGCCCCAGCATTTT. It specifies CATDPGQGFRQPQHF.

The chain couples TRBV7-6 to TRBJ2-2; 7 bases line up with TRBD2. Germline V gene lookup returns CDR1 SGHVS and CDR2 FNYEAQ. This CDR3 comprises 15 residues. Trimming removed 5 bases from V and 5 bases from J; junction bases left unmatched: 8. In nucleotides, the CDR3 is TGTGCCAGCAGCAGCGGCCAGCGGGAAACCGGGGAGCTGTTTTTT. Translated, it gives CASSSGQRETGELFF. The whole variable domain, remainder taken from reference TRBV7-6 and TRBJ2-2, is GAGVSQSPRYKVTKRGQDVALRCDPISGHVSLYWYRQALGQGPEFLTYFNYEAQQDKSGLPNDRFSAERPEGSISTLTIQRTEQRDSAMYRCASSSGQRETGELFFGEGSRLTVL.

This clone was seen only once. This chain joins TRBV6-1 and TRBJ1-2; D gene uncertain. The CDR3 covers 13 residues. Germline-derived CDR1 and CDR2 are MNHNS and SASEGT. Trimming cost V 7 bases and J 7 bases, with 16 bases left between them. CDR3 nucleotide sequence: TGTGCCAGCAACCACGTCGACGTTTTTGGCTACACCTTC. It specifies CASNHVDVFGYTF.

The rearrangement joins TRBV15 to TRBJ1-1, with no clear D. The ends were cut back, 1 base at V and 7 bases at J, with 7 bases in the middle. The length of the CDR3 is 12 residues. CDR1 LNHNV and CDR2 YYDKDF come from the germline V gene (reference sequence). The CDR3 DNA follows: TGTGCCACCAGCAGAGCGGGGTATGAAGCTTTCTTT. This translates into CATSRAGYEAFF.